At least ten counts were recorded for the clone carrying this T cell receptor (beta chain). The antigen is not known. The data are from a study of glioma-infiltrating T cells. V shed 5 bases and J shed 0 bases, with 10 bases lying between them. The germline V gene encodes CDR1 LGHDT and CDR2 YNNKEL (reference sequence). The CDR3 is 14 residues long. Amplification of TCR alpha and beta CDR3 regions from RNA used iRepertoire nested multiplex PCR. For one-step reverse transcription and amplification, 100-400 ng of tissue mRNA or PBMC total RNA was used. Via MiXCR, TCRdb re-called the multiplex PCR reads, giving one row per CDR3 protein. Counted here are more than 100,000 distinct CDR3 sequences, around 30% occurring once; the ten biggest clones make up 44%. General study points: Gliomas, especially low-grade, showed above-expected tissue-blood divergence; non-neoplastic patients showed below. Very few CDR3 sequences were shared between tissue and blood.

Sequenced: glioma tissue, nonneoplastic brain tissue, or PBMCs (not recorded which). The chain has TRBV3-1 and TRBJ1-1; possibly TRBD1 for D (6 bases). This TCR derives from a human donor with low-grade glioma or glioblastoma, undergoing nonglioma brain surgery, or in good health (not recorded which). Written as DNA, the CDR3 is TGTGCCAGCAGCAAAAGACAGGTGAACACTGAAGCTTTCTTT. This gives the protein CASSKRQVNTEAFF.